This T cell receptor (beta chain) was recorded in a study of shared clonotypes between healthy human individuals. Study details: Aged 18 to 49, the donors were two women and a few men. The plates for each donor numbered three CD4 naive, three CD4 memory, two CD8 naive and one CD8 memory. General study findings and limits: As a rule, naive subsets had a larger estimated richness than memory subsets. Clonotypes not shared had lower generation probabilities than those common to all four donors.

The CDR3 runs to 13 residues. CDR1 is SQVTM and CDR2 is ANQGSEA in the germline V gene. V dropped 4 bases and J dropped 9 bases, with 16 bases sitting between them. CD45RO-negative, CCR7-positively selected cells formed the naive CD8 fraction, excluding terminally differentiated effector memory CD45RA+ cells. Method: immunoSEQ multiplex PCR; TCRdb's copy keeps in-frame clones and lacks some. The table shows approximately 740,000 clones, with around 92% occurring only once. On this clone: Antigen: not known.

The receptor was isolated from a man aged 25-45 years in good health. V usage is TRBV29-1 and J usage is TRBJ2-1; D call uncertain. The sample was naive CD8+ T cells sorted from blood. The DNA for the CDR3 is TGCAGCGTTGTGGACGGAATATACGGTGAGCAGTTCTTC. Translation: CSVVDGIYGEQFF.